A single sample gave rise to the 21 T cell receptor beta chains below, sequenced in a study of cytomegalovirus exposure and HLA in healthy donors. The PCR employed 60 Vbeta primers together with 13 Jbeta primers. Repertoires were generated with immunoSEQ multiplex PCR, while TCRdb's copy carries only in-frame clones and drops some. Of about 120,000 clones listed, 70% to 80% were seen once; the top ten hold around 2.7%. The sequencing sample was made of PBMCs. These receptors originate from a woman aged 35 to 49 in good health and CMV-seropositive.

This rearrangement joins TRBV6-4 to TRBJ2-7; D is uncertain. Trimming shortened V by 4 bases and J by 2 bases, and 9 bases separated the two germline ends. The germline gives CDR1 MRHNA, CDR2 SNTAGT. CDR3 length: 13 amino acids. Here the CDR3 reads CASSGESAYEQYF. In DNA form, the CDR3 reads TGTGCCAGCAGTGGTGAGTCGGCCTACGAGCAGTACTTC.

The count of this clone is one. For the CDR3, the DNA is TGTGCCAGCAGCCAGGGACAGGGGCTTCTTGGCTACACCTTC. Its protein product is CASSQGQGLLGYTF. The V and J genes are TRBV14 and TRBJ1-2; TRBD1 agrees at 10 bases. V gave up 3 bases and J gave up 7 bases; unmatched junction bases: 5. CDR1 and CDR2 (germline): SGHDN, FVKESK. The CDR3 covers 14 residues. The variable domain in full, with the rest retrieved from reference TRBV14 and TRBJ1-2, is EAGVTQFPSHSVIEKGQTVTLRCDPISGHDNLYWYRRVMGKEIKFLLHFVKESKQDESGMPNNRFLAERTGGTYSTLKVQPAELEDSGVYFCASSQGQGLLGYTFGSGTRLTVV.

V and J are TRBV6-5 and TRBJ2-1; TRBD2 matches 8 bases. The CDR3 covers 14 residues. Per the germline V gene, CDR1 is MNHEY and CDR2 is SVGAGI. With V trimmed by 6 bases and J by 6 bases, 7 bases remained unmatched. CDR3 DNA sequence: TGTGCCAGCAGGGGACTAGGAGTTAGCAATGAGCAGTTCTTC. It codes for CASRGLGVSNEQFF.

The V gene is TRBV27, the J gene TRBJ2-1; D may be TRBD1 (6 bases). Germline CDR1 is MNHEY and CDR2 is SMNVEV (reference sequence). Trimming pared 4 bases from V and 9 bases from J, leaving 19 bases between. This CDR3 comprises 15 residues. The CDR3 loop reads CASSSDYRRGSEQFF. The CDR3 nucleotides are TGTGCCAGCAGTTCCGACTACAGAAGGGGGTCTGAGCAGTTCTTC.

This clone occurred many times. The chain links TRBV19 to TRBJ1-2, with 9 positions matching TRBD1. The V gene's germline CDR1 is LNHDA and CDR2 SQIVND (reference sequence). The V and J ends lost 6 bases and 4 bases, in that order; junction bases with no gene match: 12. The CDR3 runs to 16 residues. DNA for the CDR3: TGTGCCAGTAGGAGAGGGGGACAGGGTTCCCTCTATGGCTACACCTTC. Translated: CASRRGGQGSLYGYTF. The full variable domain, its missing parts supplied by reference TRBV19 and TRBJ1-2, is DGGITQSPKYLFRKEGQNVTLSCEQNLNHDAMYWYRQDPGQGLRLIYYSQIVNDFQKGDIAEGYSVSREKKESFPLTVTSAQKNPTAFYLCASRRGGQGSLYGYTFGSGTRLTVV.

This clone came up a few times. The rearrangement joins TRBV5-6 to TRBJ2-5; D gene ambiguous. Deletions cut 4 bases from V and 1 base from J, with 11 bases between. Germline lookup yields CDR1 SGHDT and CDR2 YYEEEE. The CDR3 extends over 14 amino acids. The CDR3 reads CASSRNSIQETQYF. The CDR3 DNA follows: TGTGCCAGCAGCCGTAACAGTATCCAAGAGACCCAGTACTTC.

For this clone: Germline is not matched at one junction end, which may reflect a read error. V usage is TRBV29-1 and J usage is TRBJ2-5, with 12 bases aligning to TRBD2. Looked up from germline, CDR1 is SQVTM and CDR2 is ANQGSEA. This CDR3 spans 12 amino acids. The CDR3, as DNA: TGCAGCGTGCCGACTAGCGGGGGCCTTTTTAACTTC. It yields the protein CSVPTSGGLFNF.

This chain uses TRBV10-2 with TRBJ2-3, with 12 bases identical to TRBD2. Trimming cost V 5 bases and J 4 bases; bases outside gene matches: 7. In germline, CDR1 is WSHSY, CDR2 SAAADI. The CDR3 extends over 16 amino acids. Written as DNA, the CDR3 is TGCGCCAGCAGTACGACCCTAGCGGGGGGGGCAGATACGCAGTATTTT. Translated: CASSTTLAGGADTQYF.

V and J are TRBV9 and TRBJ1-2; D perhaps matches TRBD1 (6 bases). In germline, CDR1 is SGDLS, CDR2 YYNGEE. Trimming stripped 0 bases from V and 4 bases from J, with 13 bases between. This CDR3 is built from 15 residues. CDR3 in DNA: TGTGCCAGCAGCGTAGAGTTCACAGGGAGCTATGGCTACACCTTC. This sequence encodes CASSVEFTGSYGYTF.

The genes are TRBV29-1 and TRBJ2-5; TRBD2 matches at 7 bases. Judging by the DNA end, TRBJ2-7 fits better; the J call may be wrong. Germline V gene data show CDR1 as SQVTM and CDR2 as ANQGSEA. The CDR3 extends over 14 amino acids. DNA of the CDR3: TGCAGCGTTGTGGTACTCAGCGGGGACTACGAGCAGTACTTC. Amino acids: CSVVVLSGDYEQYF.

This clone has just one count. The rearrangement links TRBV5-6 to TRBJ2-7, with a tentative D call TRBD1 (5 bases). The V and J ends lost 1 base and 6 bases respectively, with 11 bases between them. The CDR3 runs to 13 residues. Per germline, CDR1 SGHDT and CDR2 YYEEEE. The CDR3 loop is CASSLPTVSEQYF. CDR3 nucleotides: TGTGCCAGCAGCTTGCCGACAGTCTCCGAGCAGTACTTC.

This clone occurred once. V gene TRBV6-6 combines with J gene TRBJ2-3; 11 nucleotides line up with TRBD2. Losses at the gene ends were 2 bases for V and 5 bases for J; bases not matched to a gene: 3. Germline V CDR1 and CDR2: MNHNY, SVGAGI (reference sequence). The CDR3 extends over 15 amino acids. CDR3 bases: TGTGCCAGCAGTTACCCCGGACTAGCGGGAGATACGCAGTATTTT. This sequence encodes CASSYPGLAGDTQYF.

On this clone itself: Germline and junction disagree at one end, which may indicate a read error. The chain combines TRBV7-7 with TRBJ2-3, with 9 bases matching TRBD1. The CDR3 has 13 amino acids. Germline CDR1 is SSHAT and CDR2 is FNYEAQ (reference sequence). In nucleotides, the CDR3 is TGTGCTAGCAGCTTACAGGGGGCTGGTACGCAGTATTTT. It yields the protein CASSLQGAGTQYF.

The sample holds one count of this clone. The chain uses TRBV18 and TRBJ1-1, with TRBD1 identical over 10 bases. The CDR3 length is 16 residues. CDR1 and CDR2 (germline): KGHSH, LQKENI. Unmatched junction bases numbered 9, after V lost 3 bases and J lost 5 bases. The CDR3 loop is CASSPGLTGGETEAFF. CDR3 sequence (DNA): TGTGCCAGCTCACCTGGGCTGACAGGGGGCGAGACTGAAGCTTTCTTT.

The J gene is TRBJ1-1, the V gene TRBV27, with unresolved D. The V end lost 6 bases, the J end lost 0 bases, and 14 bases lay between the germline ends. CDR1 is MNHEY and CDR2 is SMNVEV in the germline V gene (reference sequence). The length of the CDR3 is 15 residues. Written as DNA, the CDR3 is TGTGCCAGCAGCCCAACCCGCGGGTTGAACACTGAAGCTTTCTTT. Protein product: CASSPTRGLNTEAFF.

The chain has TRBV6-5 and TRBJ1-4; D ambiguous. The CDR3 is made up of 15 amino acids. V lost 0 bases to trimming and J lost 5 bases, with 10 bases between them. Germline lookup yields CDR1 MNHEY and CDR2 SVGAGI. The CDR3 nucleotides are TGTGCCAGCAGTTACTCGGGCGGGATGAATGAAAAACTGTTTTTT. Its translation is CASSYSGGMNEKLFF.

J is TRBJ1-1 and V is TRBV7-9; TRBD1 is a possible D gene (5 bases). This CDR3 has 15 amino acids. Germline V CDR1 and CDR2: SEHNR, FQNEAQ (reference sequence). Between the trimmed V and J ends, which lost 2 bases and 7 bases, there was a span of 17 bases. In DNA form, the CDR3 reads TGTGCCAGCAGCTTAAGCGGGGGTCGAAGGAATGAAGCTTTCTTT. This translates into CASSLSGGRRNEAFF.

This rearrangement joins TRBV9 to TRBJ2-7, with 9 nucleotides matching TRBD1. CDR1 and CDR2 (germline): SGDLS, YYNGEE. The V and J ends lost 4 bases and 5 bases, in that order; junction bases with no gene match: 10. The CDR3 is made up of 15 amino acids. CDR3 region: CASSFSGTGSHEQYF. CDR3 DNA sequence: TGTGCCAGCAGCTTTTCCGGGACAGGGAGCCACGAGCAGTACTTC. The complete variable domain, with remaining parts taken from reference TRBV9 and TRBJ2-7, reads DSGVTQTPKHLITATGQRVTLRCSPRSGDLSVYWYQQSLDQGLQFLIQYYNGEERAKGNILERFSAQQFPDLHSELNLSSLELGDSALYFCASSFSGTGSHEQYFGPGTRLTVT.

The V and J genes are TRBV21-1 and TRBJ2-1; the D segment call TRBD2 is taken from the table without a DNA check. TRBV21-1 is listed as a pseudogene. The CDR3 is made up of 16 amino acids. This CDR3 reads CASTYRGGLSSNEQFF. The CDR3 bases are TGTGCCAGCACCTATAGGGGGGGGTTGAGTAGCAATGAGCAGTTCTTC.

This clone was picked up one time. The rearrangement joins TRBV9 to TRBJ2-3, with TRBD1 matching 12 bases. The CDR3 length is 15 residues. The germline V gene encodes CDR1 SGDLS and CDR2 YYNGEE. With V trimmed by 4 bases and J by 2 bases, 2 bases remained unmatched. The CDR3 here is CASSPGQGATDTQYF. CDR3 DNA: TGTGCCAGCAGCCCGGGACAGGGGGCCACAGATACGCAGTATTTT.

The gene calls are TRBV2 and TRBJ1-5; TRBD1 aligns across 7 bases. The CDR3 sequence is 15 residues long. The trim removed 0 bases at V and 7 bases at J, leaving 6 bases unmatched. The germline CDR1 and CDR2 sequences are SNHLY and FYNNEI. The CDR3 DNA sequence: TGTGCCAGCAGTGAAGCCCCACAGGGGTCCCAGCCCCAGCATTTT. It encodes CASSEAPQGSQPQHF. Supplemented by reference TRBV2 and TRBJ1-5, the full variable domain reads EPEVTQTPSHQVTQMGQEVILRCVPISNHLYFYWYRQILGQKVEFLVSFYNNEISEKSEIFDDQFSVERPDGSNFTLKIRSTKLEDSAMYFCASSEAPQGSQPQHFGDGTRLSIL.